A selection of T cell receptor beta chains follows, all from one sample in a study of blood T cell repertoires in COVID-19. The repertoire was sequenced with immunoSEQ multiplex PCR; TCRdb's copy has only in-frame clones and lacks some. This table has around 70,000 clones, approximately 81% appearing once. The sequencing input was peripheral blood. The receptors here all came from a woman over 75 with active or convalescent COVID-19. Each CDR3 is given with its conserved first and last residue. Each record gives: J gene, clone size, V gene, D gene, CDR3 DNA, CDR3 protein. A D gene is named only where the DNA matches it firmly. Not all rows give a size; the values are once, few, many and, for expanded clones, a class.

J gene: TRBJ1-2
clone size: NA
V gene: TRBV29-1
D gene: TRBD1
CDR3 DNA: TGCAGCACACCGGGACAGGGGCCGTTCTATGGCTACACCTTC
CDR3 protein: CSTPGQGPFYGYTF

J gene: TRBJ2-7
clone size: NA
V gene: TRBV29-1
D gene: NA
CDR3 DNA: TGCAGCGTTGACGCTTTTCCGGGAGATCTTCGCTACGAGCAGTACTTC
CDR3 protein: CSVDAFPGDLRYEQYF

J gene: TRBJ2-1
clone size: NA
V gene: TRBV7-2
D gene: TRBD2
CDR3 DNA: TGTGCCAGCAAGAGCGGGGGGGCGTACAATGAGCAGTTCTTC
CDR3 protein: CASKSGGAYNEQFF

J gene: TRBJ2-5
clone size: NA
V gene: TRBV7-3
D gene: TRBD2
CDR3 DNA: TGTGCCAGCAGCTTAGGAAGCGGGAGCGAGACCCAGTACTTC
CDR3 protein: CASSLGSGSETQYF

J gene: TRBJ2-2
clone size: NA
V gene: TRBV10-3
D gene: TRBD1
CDR3 DNA: TGTGCCATCAGTGCTCCGGGACAGACAACCGGGGAGCTGTTTTTT
CDR3 protein: CAISAPGQTTGELFF

J gene: TRBJ1-1
clone size: NA
V gene: TRBV7-9
D gene: NA
CDR3 DNA: TGTGCCAGCAGCGTCAGCCGGACACAGAACACTGAAGCTTTCTTT
CDR3 protein: CASSVSRTQNTEAFF

J gene: TRBJ1-3
clone size: NA
V gene: TRBV9
D gene: NA
CDR3 DNA: TGTGCCAGCAGCGTAGCGGGACAACCCCTCTCTGGAAACACCATATATTTT
CDR3 protein: CASSVAGQPLSGNTIYF

J gene: TRBJ2-1
clone size: once
V gene: TRBV7-2
D gene: TRBD2
CDR3 DNA: TGTGCCAGCAGCTTAGAACTAGCGTCCTACAATGAGCAGTTCTTC
CDR3 protein: CASSLELASYNEQFF

J gene: TRBJ1-5
clone size: NA
V gene: TRBV18
D gene: TRBD1
CDR3 DNA: TGTGCCAGCTCACCCTCCCGGGACAGGGTGCAACAGCCCCAGCATTTT
CDR3 protein: CASSPSRDRVQQPQHF

J gene: TRBJ1-5
clone size: NA
V gene: TRBV28
D gene: NA
CDR3 DNA: TGTGCCAGCAGTCGTGTCGGGGACAATCAGCCCCAGCATTTT
CDR3 protein: CASSRVGDNQPQHF

J gene: TRBJ1-5
clone size: NA
V gene: TRBV6-5
D gene: NA
CDR3 DNA: TGTGCCAGCAACGACAGGAGCAATCAGCCCCAGCATTTT
CDR3 protein: CASNDRSNQPQHF

J gene: TRBJ1-2
clone size: NA
V gene: TRBV5-1
D gene: TRBD1
CDR3 DNA: TGCGCCAGCAGCTGGCACCGGGACAGACCGAACTATGGCTACACCTTC
CDR3 protein: CASSWHRDRPNYGYTF

J gene: TRBJ1-3
clone size: once
V gene: TRBV3-1/TRBV3-2
D gene: NA
CDR3 DNA: TGTGCCAGCAGGGACTTCCCGTTGGACACCATATATTTT
CDR3 protein: CASRDFPLDTIYF

J gene: TRBJ2-3
clone size: NA
V gene: TRBV4-3
D gene: NA
CDR3 DNA: TGCGCCAGCAGCCAAGAGTCTTCAGATACGCAGTATTTT
CDR3 protein: CASSQESSDTQYF

J gene: TRBJ1-1
clone size: NA
V gene: TRBV6-5
D gene: TRBD1
CDR3 DNA: TGTGCCAGCAGTTTATTTGACAGGGCACCCGAAGCTTTCTTT
CDR3 protein: CASSLFDRAPEAFF

J gene: TRBJ2-1
clone size: NA
V gene: TRBV6-4
D gene: NA
CDR3 DNA: TGTGCCAGCCAACGGACGGGAACCTTACTTCGGAATGAGCAGTTCTTC
CDR3 protein: CASQRTGTLLRNEQFF

J gene: TRBJ1-1
clone size: NA
V gene: TRBV7-9
D gene: NA
CDR3 DNA: TGTGCCAGCAGCTCCCGGGACACGGGGAAGAACACTGAAGCTTTCTTT
CDR3 protein: CASSSRDTGKNTEAFF

J gene: TRBJ2-3
clone size: NA
V gene: TRBV9
D gene: TRBD2
CDR3 DNA: TGTGCCAGCAGCTTAAAGATAGCGGGGTCCACAGATACGCAGTATTTT
CDR3 protein: CASSLKIAGSTDTQYF

J gene: TRBJ1-3
clone size: NA
V gene: TRBV3-1/TRBV3-2
D gene: NA
CDR3 DNA: TGTGCCAGCAGCCAGCACGTCGGGGAAGGAAACACCATATATTTT
CDR3 protein: CASSQHVGEGNTIYF

J gene: TRBJ2-7
clone size: NA
V gene: TRBV5-1
D gene: NA
CDR3 DNA: TGCGCCAGCAGCTTACGCGGGGGCCAAGGGAACGAGCAGTACTTC
CDR3 protein: CASSLRGGQGNEQYF

J gene: TRBJ1-5
clone size: NA
V gene: TRBV9
D gene: NA
CDR3 DNA: TGTGCCAGCAGCGTAAGCGGGCAGAACAATCAGCCCCAGCATTTT
CDR3 protein: CASSVSGQNNQPQHF

J gene: TRBJ2-3
clone size: NA
V gene: TRBV7-3
D gene: NA
CDR3 DNA: TGTGCCAGCAGCTTACTGAGACTAGGGGCAGATACGCAGTATTTT
CDR3 protein: CASSLLRLGADTQYF

J gene: TRBJ2-7
clone size: NA
V gene: TRBV10-3
D gene: TRBD2
CDR3 DNA: TGTGCCATCAGTCGTCCTCCAGCGGGAGGGCCTAGCTACGAGCAGTACTTC
CDR3 protein: CAISRPPAGGPSYEQYF

J gene: TRBJ2-7
clone size: NA
V gene: TRBV3-1/TRBV3-2
D gene: TRBD2
CDR3 DNA: TGTGCCAGCAGGCTCGGGGGGGGCTTATATCACGAGCAGTACTTC
CDR3 protein: CASRLGGGLYHEQYF

J gene: TRBJ2-3
clone size: NA
V gene: TRBV9
D gene: NA
CDR3 DNA: TGTGCCAGCAGCGTAGGAGTTAGCGGAGGTACGCAGTATTTT
CDR3 protein: CASSVGVSGGTQYF

J gene: TRBJ1-5
clone size: NA
V gene: TRBV5-8
D gene: NA
CDR3 DNA: TGTGCCAGCAGCTTATCAGACGGACTTCGGGACAATCAGCCCCAGCATTTT
CDR3 protein: CASSLSDGLRDNQPQHF

J gene: TRBJ2-3
clone size: NA
V gene: TRBV7-2
D gene: TRBD2
CDR3 DNA: TGTGCCAGCAGCTCGAGGACTAGCAGAAATACGCAGTATTTT
CDR3 protein: CASSSRTSRNTQYF

J gene: TRBJ2-1
clone size: NA
V gene: TRBV12-3/TRBV12-4
D gene: NA
CDR3 DNA: TGTGCCAGCAGCCCGCGTCGCCATGAGCAGTTCTTC
CDR3 protein: CASSPRRHEQFF

J gene: TRBJ2-1
clone size: NA
V gene: TRBV11-3
D gene: NA
CDR3 DNA: TGTGCCAGCAGCTTAGATAGCCTAGCGAATGAGCAGTTCTTC
CDR3 protein: CASSLDSLANEQFF

J gene: TRBJ2-3
clone size: NA
V gene: TRBV29-1
D gene: TRBD1
CDR3 DNA: TGCAGCGTCAAGGACAGGGCTAGCACAGATACGCAGTATTTT
CDR3 protein: CSVKDRASTDTQYF

J gene: TRBJ1-4
clone size: NA
V gene: TRBV14
D gene: TRBD1
CDR3 DNA: TGTGCCAGCAGCCAAGTCCCTACAGGGGGGGAAAAACTGTTTTTT
CDR3 protein: CASSQVPTGGEKLFF

J gene: TRBJ2-2
clone size: NA
V gene: TRBV4-3
D gene: TRBD2
CDR3 DNA: TGCGCCAGCAGCCAAGAGACGGGACTAGCGGGAGGACGAGCGAACACCGGGGAGCTGTTTTTT
CDR3 protein: CASSQETGLAGGRANTGELFF

J gene: TRBJ1-2
clone size: NA
V gene: TRBV28
D gene: TRBD1
CDR3 DNA: TGTGCCAGCAGGCTAGGGGGCAACTATGGCTACACCTTC
CDR3 protein: CASRLGGNYGYTF

J gene: TRBJ2-3
clone size: NA
V gene: TRBV7-3
D gene: NA
CDR3 DNA: TGTGCCAGCAGCTTAACCTCGGGGGTCGGCACAGATACGCAGTATTTT
CDR3 protein: CASSLTSGVGTDTQYF

J gene: TRBJ1-2
clone size: NA
V gene: TRBV7-9
D gene: TRBD1
CDR3 DNA: TGTGCCAGCAGCTCCGGGACAGCCGGTGGCTACACCTTC
CDR3 protein: CASSSGTAGGYTF

J gene: TRBJ2-7
clone size: NA
V gene: TRBV2
D gene: NA
CDR3 DNA: TGTGCCAGCAGTGGTCAGGCAGTAAAAACCTACGAGCAGTACTTC
CDR3 protein: CASSGQAVKTYEQYF

J gene: TRBJ2-2
clone size: NA
V gene: TRBV5-8
D gene: TRBD2
CDR3 DNA: TGTGCCAGCAGCGGGGGGAGACTAGCGGGGAGAGCCGGGGAGCTGTTTTTT
CDR3 protein: CASSGGRLAGRAGELFF

J gene: TRBJ2-1
clone size: NA
V gene: TRBV30
D gene: TRBD2
CDR3 DNA: TGTGCCTGGAGTGGACCGGGACTAGCGGGATACGAGCAGTTCTTC
CDR3 protein: CAWSGPGLAGYEQFF

J gene: TRBJ1-6
clone size: NA
V gene: TRBV6-1
D gene: TRBD1
CDR3 DNA: TGTGCCAGCAGTGCCGATCGTGGACAGGGCTATAATTCACCCCTCCACTTT
CDR3 protein: CASSADRGQGYNSPLHF

J gene: TRBJ1-1
clone size: NA
V gene: TRBV3-1/TRBV3-2
D gene: NA
CDR3 DNA: TGTGCCAGCAGCCAACGACAGGTCTCTGGGGCTTTCTTT
CDR3 protein: CASSQRQVSGAFF

J gene: TRBJ2-7
clone size: NA
V gene: TRBV11-2
D gene: TRBD1
CDR3 DNA: TGTGCCAGCAGCTCCCACAGGGGGACATACTCCTACGAGCAGTACTTC
CDR3 protein: CASSSHRGTYSYEQYF

J gene: TRBJ2-6
clone size: NA
V gene: TRBV6-5
D gene: NA
CDR3 DNA: TGTGCCAGCAGCCGGGGAACTTCTGGGGCCAACGTCCTGACTTTC
CDR3 protein: CASSRGTSGANVLTF

J gene: TRBJ2-7
clone size: NA
V gene: TRBV9
D gene: NA
CDR3 DNA: TGTGCCAGCAGCGACCGGGACTCGGGGGAGCAGTACTTC
CDR3 protein: CASSDRDSGEQYF